The 21 T cell receptor beta chains in this list originate from one sample, sequenced in a study of T cells in Graves' hyperthyroidism and ophthalmopathy. RNA transcripts gave rise to amplified TCR beta CDR3 regions. Carried out on the TCR CDR3, a first-round RT-PCR used the HTBI primer set. TCRdb re-derived calls from the multiplex PCR reads in MiXCR, one entry per CDR3 protein. The table lists under 350,000 distinct CDR3 sequences, approximately 18% of them singletons. Sequenced sample: blood. The receptors derive from a woman between 50 and 59 years old with Graves' hyperthyroidism.

This clonotype was detected only a few times. This chain joins TRBV20-1 and TRBJ2-5; D not certain. Germline-derived CDR1 and CDR2 are DFQATT and SNEGSKA (reference sequence). V was pared by 0 bases and J by 2 bases, with 13 bases between. The CDR3 consists of 15 residues. The CDR3 loop is CSARDGDGEQETQYF. CDR3 nucleotide sequence: TGCAGTGCTAGAGACGGTGACGGAGAGCAAGAGACCCAGTACTTC.

The CDR3 loop is CATSRGLGRTGETQYF. CDR3 nucleotide sequence: TGTGCCACCAGCAGAGGGCTAGGGAGAACGGGGGAGACCCAGTACTTC. The rearrangement uses TRBV15 and TRBJ2-5; D is perhaps TRBD2 (5 bases). CDR3 length: 16 amino acids. Trimming pared 1 base from V and 5 bases from J, leaving 17 bases between. Germline CDR1 reads LNHNV; CDR2 reads YYDKDF (reference sequence).

This clonotype came up many times. This sequence joins TRBV2 and TRBJ2-3, with 10 nucleotides matching TRBD2. This CDR3 comprises 15 residues. Germline V gives CDR1 SNHLY, CDR2 FYNNEI. V shed 4 bases, J shed 2 bases, and the junction held 3 bases outside the gene matches. The CDR3 sequence: CASSALAGFTDTQYF. The CDR3 DNA sequence: TGTGCCAGCAGTGCACTAGCGGGGTTCACAGATACGCAGTATTTT.

This clonotype was seen many times. The rearrangement uses TRBV2 and TRBJ2-2; D gene ambiguous. Trimming shortened V by 3 bases and J by 6 bases, and 5 bases separated the two germline ends. The germline V gene encodes CDR1 SNHLY and CDR2 FYNNEI. This CDR3 spans 12 amino acids. The DNA for the CDR3 is TGTGCCAGCAGTGACGCGTCCGGGGAGCTGTTTTTT. This codes for CASSDASGELFF.

This clonotype has just a few counts. The chain joins TRBV27 to TRBJ2-3; the match to TRBD1 covers 7 bases. This CDR3 region has 14 residues. V lost 7 bases, J lost 2 bases, and 6 bases stayed unmatched. Germline V gene sequence: CDR1 MNHEY, CDR2 SMNVEV (reference sequence). In DNA, the CDR3 is TGTGCCAGCAAAATAGACAGGGCCACAGATACGCAGTATTTT. Translation: CASKIDRATDTQYF.

This clonotype was detected many times. This sequence joins TRBV12-3 or TRBV12-4 and TRBJ2-5, with 8 bases lining up with TRBD2. There are 15 residues in the CDR3. With V trimmed by 1 base and J by 4 bases, 5 bases remained unmatched. CDR3 in amino acids: CASSLVAAGGETQYF. The CDR3 nucleotides are TGTGCCAGCAGTTTAGTGGCGGCGGGGGGAGAGACCCAGTACTTC.

This clonotype turned up a few times. This sequence joins TRBV30 and TRBJ1-1, with D possibly matching TRBD1 (6 bases). The V gene lost 3 bases and the J gene lost 5 bases, with 13 bases spanning the gap. The CDR3 has 13 residues. The germline V gene has CDR1 GTSNPN and CDR2 SVGIG (reference sequence). The CDR3 DNA follows: TGTGCCTGGAGCCTCGGGGGCTTTACTGAAGCTTTCTTT. This translates into CAWSLGGFTEAFF.

This CDR3 is CATQTSGRENEQYF. CDR3 bases: TGTGCCACCCAGACTAGCGGGAGGGAAAATGAGCAGTACTTC. The V call is TRBV3-1, the J call TRBJ2-1; 14 bases are a match to TRBD2. The better agreement between TRBJ2-7 and the DNA end casts doubt on the J call. There are 14 residues in the CDR3. Germline V CDR1 and CDR2: LGHDT, YNNKEL (reference sequence).

Ten or more counts support this clonotype. The CDR3 DNA reads TGTGCCAGCAGTGATGGGACTAGCGGGTCGGAGACCCAGTACTTC. Its protein product is CASSDGTSGSETQYF. This chain links TRBV6-1 with TRBJ2-5, with 12 bases fitting TRBD2. The CDR3 has 15 residues. CDR1 and CDR2 (germline): MNHNS, SASEGT. V was clipped by 3 bases and J by 5 bases; unmatched bases: 4.

Many counts were recorded for this clonotype. The chain couples TRBV18 to TRBJ1-3; D remains ambiguous. Trimming shortened V by 3 bases and J by 7 bases, and 13 bases separated the two germline ends. The CDR3 has 14 amino acids. Looked up from germline, CDR1 is KGHSH and CDR2 is LQKENI. CDR3 residues: CASSPQPLGNTIYF. The DNA for the CDR3 is TGTGCCAGCTCACCGCAGCCGCTTGGGAACACCATATATTTT.

CDR3 coding DNA: TGTGCCTGCTGGGGCGACGGGGCTTTCTTT. This gives the protein CACWGDGAFF. The genes are TRBV30 and TRBJ1-1; tentative D call: TRBD1 (5 bases). This CDR3 comprises 10 residues. V lost 6 bases and J 11 bases, leaving 13 bases between the germline ends. The germline V gene encodes CDR1 GTSNPN and CDR2 SVGIG (reference sequence).

This clonotype was counted a few times. The rearrangement links TRBV24-1 to TRBJ2-1; 10 positions agree with TRBD2. This CDR3 comprises 15 residues. The trim removed 4 bases at V and 4 bases at J, leaving 3 bases unmatched. Looked up from germline, CDR1 is KGHDR and CDR2 is SFDVKD. Written as DNA, the CDR3 is TGTGCCACCAGTGAACGGACTAGCGGATACAATGAGCAGTTCTTC. It codes for CATSERTSGYNEQFF.

This clonotype was found a few times. This chain uses TRBV12-3 or TRBV12-4 with TRBJ1-4; D is unresolved. The CDR3 is 13 amino acids. V was shortened by 3 bases and J by 8 bases, with 10 bases between the two germline ends. The CDR3 DNA is TGTGCCAGCAGTTTGGGTCCGAGGGAAAAACTGTTTTTT. Amino acid sequence: CASSLGPREKLFF.

This clonotype was recorded many times. The chain couples TRBV7-3 to TRBJ2-1; TRBD2 matches 10 bases. V was pared by 6 bases and J by 6 bases, with 5 bases of the junction left unmatched. This CDR3 is built from 14 residues. Germline CDR1 reads SGHTA; CDR2 reads FQGTGA. The CDR3 coding sequence is TGTGCCAGCAGATCTAGCGGGGGAAGCAATGAGCAGTTCTTC. As protein: CASRSSGGSNEQFF.

Ten or more counts support this clonotype. The chain uses TRBV28 and TRBJ2-3; 8 bases map to TRBD1. The CDR3 totals 15 residues. The J segment lost 0 bases and the V segment lost 10 bases, leaving 9 bases of the junction unmatched. Germline-derived CDR1 and CDR2 are MDHEN and SYDVKM. CDR3 in amino acids: CAIRDRLASTDTQYF. The CDR3 nucleotides are TGTGCCATCCGGGACAGGCTAGCTAGCACAGATACGCAGTATTTT.

In this sample, this clonotype turned up many times. The rearrangement uses TRBV7-9 and TRBJ2-1; no clear D gene. Germline V gene sequence: CDR1 SEHNR, CDR2 FQNEAQ (reference sequence). This CDR3 has 13 amino acids. Trimming cost V 5 bases and J 4 bases, with 9 bases left between them. CDR3 DNA: TGTGCCAGCAGCCGTACCCAATACAATGAGCAGTTCTTC. Amino acid sequence: CASSRTQYNEQFF.

This clonotype was observed many times. The rearrangement links TRBV7-2 to TRBJ2-1; no reliable D call. Trimming left V 3 bases short and J 0 bases short, with 9 bases between. The germline V gene has CDR1 SGHTA and CDR2 FQGNSA. This CDR3 has 15 amino acids. CDR3 nucleotide sequence: TGTGCCAGCAGCTTGCATGGGCCCTCCTACAATGAGCAGTTCTTC. It translates to CASSLHGPSYNEQFF.

This clonotype was observed a few times. The J gene is TRBJ2-1, the V gene TRBV14; 9 bases are a match to TRBD2. Trimming at V came to 4 bases and at J to 5 bases, leaving 9 bases not matched to a gene. Germline CDR1 SGHDN, CDR2 FVKESK. This CDR3 contains 16 residues. This CDR3 is CASSPRRLADHNEQFF. Written as DNA, the CDR3 is TGTGCCAGCAGCCCCCGACGACTAGCGGACCACAATGAGCAGTTCTTC.

The CDR3 sequence: CASSSERRTGELFF. As DNA, the CDR3 is TGTGCCAGCAGCTCAGAGAGACGCACCGGGGAGCTGTTTTTT. V is TRBV7-9 and J is TRBJ2-2, with no clear D. CDR1 SEHNR and CDR2 FQNEAQ come from the germline V gene (reference sequence). The length of the CDR3 is 14 residues. V was pared by 4 bases and J by 4 bases, with 10 bases between.

This clonotype appeared a few times. The chain joins TRBV7-3 to TRBJ2-2, with D perhaps TRBD2 (7 bases). Germline lookup yields CDR1 SGHTA and CDR2 FQGTGA. The V end was cut by 5 bases, the J end by 6 bases, with 10 bases between. The CDR3 length is 13 residues. Here the CDR3 reads CASSDGGPGELFF. The CDR3 DNA sequence: TGTGCCAGCAGCGACGGGGGGCCCGGGGAGCTGTTTTTT.

In this sample, this clonotype turned up a few times. The J gene is TRBJ2-7, the V gene TRBV6-4, with 12 bases identical to TRBD2. The germline gives CDR1 MRHNA, CDR2 SNTAGT. The CDR3 consists of 16 residues. Trimming took 7 bases from V and 3 from J; bases not matched to a gene: 10. The CDR3 DNA reads as TGTGCCAGCACCAGACTAGCGGGGGATACCTTCTACGAGCAGTACGTC. This gives the protein CASTRLAGDTFYEQYV.